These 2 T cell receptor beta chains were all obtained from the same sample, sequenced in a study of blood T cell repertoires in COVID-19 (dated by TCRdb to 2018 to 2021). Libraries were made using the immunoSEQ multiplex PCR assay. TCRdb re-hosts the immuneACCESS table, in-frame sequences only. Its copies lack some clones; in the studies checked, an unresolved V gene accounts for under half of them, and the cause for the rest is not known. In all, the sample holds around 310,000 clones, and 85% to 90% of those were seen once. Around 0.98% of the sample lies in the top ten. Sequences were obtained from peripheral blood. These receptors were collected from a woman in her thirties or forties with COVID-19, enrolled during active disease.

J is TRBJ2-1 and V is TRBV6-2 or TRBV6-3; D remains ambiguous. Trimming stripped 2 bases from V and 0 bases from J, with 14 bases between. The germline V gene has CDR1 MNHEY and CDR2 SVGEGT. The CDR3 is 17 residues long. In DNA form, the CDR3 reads TGTGCCAGCAGTTACACTGTTGTGCGGAGCTCCTACAATGAGCAGTTCTTC. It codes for CASSYTVVRSSYNEQFF.

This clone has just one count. As DNA, the CDR3 is TGTGCCAGCAGCGTAGTGGGACAGGGAGGCGAGCAGTACTTC. Protein: CASSVVGQGGEQYF. The chain is built from TRBV9 and TRBJ2-7, with 9 bases fitting TRBD1. The CDR3 consists of 14 residues. J was trimmed by 6 bases and V by 0 bases; bases with no gene match: 4. Germline V lookup: CDR1 SGDLS, CDR2 YYNGEE.